These 18 T cell receptor beta chains share one sample of origin, sequenced in a study of T-cell memory formation after mild COVID-19. TCRdb ran MiXCR on the 5' RACE reads and lists one entry per CDR3 protein. The sample consists of a few hundred thousand distinct CDR3 sequences, around 15% of them appearing once. Sequenced input: PBMCs or a T cell subset sorted from them (not recorded which). The receptors stem from a man younger than 30 who had mild COVID-19 (a few samples of this study predate the infection). Cell type and time point are not known.

This clonotype was counted between two and nine times. The chain combines TRBV6-2 or TRBV6-3 with TRBJ1-1; D unresolved. Germline V lookup: CDR1 MNHEY, CDR2 SVGEGT. CDR3 length: 13 amino acids. Deletions cut 4 bases from V and 5 bases from J, with 11 bases between. The CDR3 here is CASSSRPRTEAFF. In DNA, the CDR3 is TGTGCCAGCAGTTCCAGACCGAGGACTGAAGCTTTCTTT.

The rearrangement joins TRBV20-1 to TRBJ1-2; TRBD1 is a possible D gene (6 bases). The CDR3 contains 11 residues. The V and J ends lost 1 base and 11 bases respectively, with 11 bases between them. Germline lookup yields CDR1 DFQATT and CDR2 SNEGSKA (reference sequence). CDR3 protein: CSARGGQRYTF. In DNA form, the CDR3 reads TGCAGTGCTAGAGGCGGACAGCGATACACCTTC.

This clonotype appeared many times. The chain carries TRBV2 and TRBJ1-5, with unresolved D. V shed 6 bases and J shed 0 bases, with 9 bases lying between them. CDR3 size: 14 residues. The V gene's germline CDR1 is SNHLY and CDR2 FYNNEI. CDR3 amino acids: CASRPGGSNQPQHF. The CDR3 nucleotides are TGTGCCAGCAGGCCCGGAGGTAGCAATCAGCCCCAGCATTTT.

This clonotype turned up a few times. V and J are TRBV12-3 or TRBV12-4 and TRBJ1-6; 10 bases match TRBD1. CDR3 size: 15 residues. J was trimmed by 14 bases and V by 6 bases; bases with no gene match: 13. The CDR3 region is CASRPPGTGDLALHF. CDR3 DNA sequence: TGTGCCAGCAGACCTCCCGGGACAGGGGATCTGGCCCTCCACTTT.

The CDR3, as DNA: TGTGCCAGCAGTGATTGGGGGGGATCTCAAGAGACCCAGTACTTC. It is translated as CASSDWGGSQETQYF. The chain is built from TRBV6-1 and TRBJ2-5; 7 nucleotides agree with TRBD2. Trimming at V came to 3 bases and at J to 2 bases, leaving 6 bases not matched to a gene. The CDR3 is 15 amino acids. Germline CDR1 is MNHNS and CDR2 is SASEGT.

The sample holds many counts of this clonotype. The chain couples TRBV7-6 to TRBJ2-2; 7 bases line up with TRBD2. After removal of 5 bases from V and 9 bases from J, the junction contained 12 bases not matched to a gene. Germline V lookup: CDR1 SGHVS, CDR2 FNYEAQ. CDR3 length: 15 amino acids. This chain's CDR3 is CASSPAGGSRWELFF. Here the CDR3 DNA reads TGTGCCAGCAGCCCCGCCGGCGGGAGCCGTTGGGAGCTGTTTTTT.

J is TRBJ1-4 and V is TRBV27; D may be TRBD1 (6 bases). CDR1 and CDR2 from the germline V gene are MNHEY and SMNVEV (reference sequence). Trimming removed 5 bases at V and 7 bases at J, with 17 bases between. The CDR3 contains 15 residues. The CDR3 loop reads CASSPNREWTEKLFF. CDR3 sequence (DNA): TGTGCCAGCAGTCCAAACAGGGAGTGGACTGAAAAACTGTTTTTT.

The rearrangement joins TRBV4-1 to TRBJ1-2; possible D gene TRBD1, 6 bases. V was trimmed by 4 bases and J by 8 bases, leaving 23 bases between them. The CDR3 spans 16 residues. Per the germline V gene, CDR1 is MGHRA and CDR2 is YSYEKL. The CDR3 region is CASSPEGPRGVEGYTF. The CDR3 nucleotides read TGCGCCAGCAGCCCCGAGGGACCCAGGGGAGTTGAAGGCTACACCTTC.

This chain uses TRBV7-9 with TRBJ1-2, with 8 bases matching TRBD1. V lost 4 bases, J lost 2 bases, and 6 bases stayed unmatched. From germline, CDR1 is SEHNR and CDR2 FQNEAQ (reference sequence). This CDR3 region has 15 residues. The CDR3 region has the DNA TGTGCCAGCAGCTCCGTACAGGGGGAGAACTATGGCTACACCTTC. It translates to CASSSVQGENYGYTF.

This clonotype was seen many times. This chain joins TRBV7-8 and TRBJ2-5; D remains unclear. The CDR3 has 14 residues. CDR1 is SGHVS, CDR2 FQNEAQ, per germline. The V end lost 4 bases, the J end lost 0 bases, and 9 bases lay between the germline ends. The CDR3 spells CASSSNEYQETQYF. Written as DNA, the CDR3 is TGTGCCAGCAGCTCCAATGAGTACCAAGAGACCCAGTACTTC.

V gene TRBV5-1 combines with J gene TRBJ2-7, with 7 nucleotides matching TRBD2. With 4 bases clipped from V and 7 bases from J, the junction kept 5 bases outside the gene matches. The CDR3 spans 12 residues. Germline V gene sequence: CDR1 SGHRS, CDR2 YFSETQ. CDR3: CASSPLGGEQYF. CDR3 nucleotide sequence: TGCGCCAGCAGCCCCCTGGGGGGGGAGCAGTACTTC. Together with reference TRBV5-1 and TRBJ2-7, the CDR3 gives the full variable domain: KAGVTQTPRYLIKTRGQQVTLSCSPISGHRSVSWYQQTPGQGLQFLFEYFSETQRNKGNFPGRFSGRQFSNSRSEMNVSTLELGDSALYLCASSPLGGEQYFGPGTRLTVT.

The table lists this clonotype with a few counts. The chain couples TRBV29-1 to TRBJ2-7, with unresolved D. The CDR3 spans 11 residues. Trimming pared 7 bases from V and 4 bases from J, leaving 11 bases between. Looked up from germline, CDR1 is SQVTM and CDR2 is ANQGSEA. The CDR3 nucleotides are TGCAGCGCCGCCCGAGATTACGAGCAGTACTTC. Its protein product is CSAARDYEQYF.

The chain joins TRBV18 to TRBJ2-7; D gene ambiguous. The CDR3 covers 14 residues. The V and J ends lost 3 bases and 4 bases respectively, with 13 bases between them. Per the germline V gene, CDR1 is KGHSH and CDR2 is LQKENI. The DNA of the CDR3 is TGTGCCAGCTCACCCGACCCCGCAGCGTACGAGCAGTACTTC. It specifies CASSPDPAAYEQYF.

CDR3 coding DNA: TGTGCCAGCAGCGTAGACCTCGGAGATACGCAGTATTTT. As protein: CASSVDLGDTQYF. The V and J genes are TRBV9 and TRBJ2-3, with D hard to call. V dropped 0 bases and J dropped 5 bases, with 7 bases sitting between them. Germline V CDR1 and CDR2: SGDLS, YYNGEE. The CDR3 length is 13 residues.

In this sample, this clonotype turned up many times. The J gene is TRBJ2-5, the V gene TRBV7-2, with 10 nucleotides matching TRBD2. CDR3 length: 14 amino acids. V shed 6 bases, J shed 5 bases, and the junction held 6 bases outside the gene matches. Per germline, CDR1 SGHTA and CDR2 FQGNSA. CDR3 bases: TGTGCCAGCAGGGCCGGGACTAGCGTCGAGACCCAGTACTTC. Amino acid sequence: CASRAGTSVETQYF.

This chain connects TRBV6-5 to TRBJ1-6; 7 nucleotides agree with TRBD1. J lost 0 bases, V lost 4 bases, and 12 bases had no gene match. The CDR3 extends over 19 amino acids. Germline V gene data show CDR1 as MNHEY and CDR2 as SVGAGI. In DNA, the CDR3 is TGTGCCAGCAGTTCGGGGACAGATTCCTTAAGCTCCTATAATTCACCCCTCCACTTT. It encodes CASSSGTDSLSSYNSPLHF.

This CDR3 is CASSIQAENIQYF. The CDR3, as DNA: TGTGCCAGTAGTATACAGGCCGAGAACATTCAGTACTTC. The rearrangement links TRBV19 to TRBJ2-4; D ambiguous. V was cut by 2 bases and J by 7 bases, with 9 bases left in between. CDR1 is LNHDA and CDR2 is SQIVND in the germline V gene (reference sequence). The CDR3 runs 13 residues.

This clonotype has a handful of counts. This chain uses TRBV27 with TRBJ1-1, with 8 bases lining up with TRBD1. The V gene end was trimmed by 5 bases and the J gene end by 1 base; junction bases not matched to a gene: 3. Germline loops: CDR1 MNHEY, CDR2 SMNVEV (reference sequence). This CDR3 spans 14 amino acids. This chain's CDR3 is CASSIGTGNTEAFF. DNA of the CDR3: TGTGCCAGCAGTATAGGGACAGGGAACACTGAAGCTTTCTTT.